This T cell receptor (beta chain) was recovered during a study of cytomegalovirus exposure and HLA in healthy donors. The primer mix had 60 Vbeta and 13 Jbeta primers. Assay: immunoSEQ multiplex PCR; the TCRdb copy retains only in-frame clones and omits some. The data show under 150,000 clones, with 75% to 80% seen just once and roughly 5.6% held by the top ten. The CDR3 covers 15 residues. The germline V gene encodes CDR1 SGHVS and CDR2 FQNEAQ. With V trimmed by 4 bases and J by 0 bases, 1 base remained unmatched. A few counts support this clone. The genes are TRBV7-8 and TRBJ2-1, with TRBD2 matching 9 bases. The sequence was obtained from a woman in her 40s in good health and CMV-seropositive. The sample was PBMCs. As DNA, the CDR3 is TGTGCCAGCAGCTCGCGGGGGGGCTCCTACAATGAGCAGTTCTTC. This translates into CASSSRGGSYNEQFF.